This T cell receptor (beta chain) was found in a study of blood T cell repertoires in COVID-19. Across the study: Donors in the United States, Italy and Spain gave samples during acute or convalescent COVID-19. T cells, B-cell-depleted T cells, or PBMCs supplied cDNA or gDNA.

Sequenced by immunoSEQ multiplex PCR; TCRdb stores in-frame clones only, minus some. In the table there are more than 90,000 clones, approximately 85% of which are singletons. Per germline, CDR1 MNHEY and CDR2 SMNVEV (reference sequence). Between the trimmed V and J ends, which lost 4 bases and 8 bases, there was a span of 15 bases. The CDR3 runs 14 residues. Sequenced material: peripheral blood. The sequence was collected from a human donor in a cohort sampled during active COVID-19. The chain is built from TRBV27 and TRBJ2-1; TRBD2 is a possible D gene (6 bases). DNA for the CDR3: TGTGCCAGCAGTTCCGGGACTCGGATCCATGAGCAGTTCTTC. Translating gives CASSSGTRIHEQFF.